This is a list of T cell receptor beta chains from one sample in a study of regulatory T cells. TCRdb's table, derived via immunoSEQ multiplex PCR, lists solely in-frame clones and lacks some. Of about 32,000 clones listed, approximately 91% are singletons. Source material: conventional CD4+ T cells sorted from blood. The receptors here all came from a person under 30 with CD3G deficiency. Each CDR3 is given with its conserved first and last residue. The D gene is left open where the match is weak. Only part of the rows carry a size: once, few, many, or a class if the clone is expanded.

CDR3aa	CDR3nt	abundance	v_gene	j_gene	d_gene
CAISESGQSYEQYF	TGTGCCATCAGTGAGTCGGGACAGTCCTACGAGCAGTACTTC	few	TRBV10-3	TRBJ2-7	TRBD1
CASSEAGLGVDEQYF	TGTGCCAGCAGTGAAGCCGGGCTCGGGGTTGACGAGCAGTACTTC	.	TRBV6-1	TRBJ2-7	.
CASSPPGGGYTF	TGTGCCAGCTCACCCCCGGGGGGCGGCTACACCTTC	.	TRBV18	TRBJ1-2	.
CASSPGTGSYEQYF	TGTGCCAGCTCACCAGGGACAGGGTCCTACGAGCAGTACTTC	.	TRBV18	TRBJ2-7	TRBD1
CASSLAETDATDTQYF	TGCGCCAGCAGCTTGGCCGAGACAGATGCCACAGATACGCAGTATTTT	.	TRBV5-1	TRBJ2-3	.
CASSGQQGTGELFF	TGCGCCAGCAGCGGGCAGCAGGGAACCGGGGAGCTGTTTTTT	once	TRBV5-1	TRBJ2-2	.
CASSPTWRDTQYF	TGTGCCAGCAGTCCTACATGGAGAGATACGCAGTATTTT	.	TRBV7-2	TRBJ2-3	.
CASSLGAGIGIYGYTF	TGCGCCAGCAGCTTGGGGGCAGGGATTGGAATCTATGGCTACACCTTC	.	TRBV5-1	TRBJ1-2	.
CASSESGGGETQYF	TGCGCCAGCAGTGAGTCTGGAGGGGGAGAGACCCAGTACTTC	.	TRBV10-2	TRBJ2-5	.
CASSATGNTEAFF	TGTGCCAGTAGTGCTACAGGTAACACTGAAGCTTTCTTT	.	TRBV19	TRBJ1-1	.
CASSLALGGGSLDTQYF	TGTGCCAGCAGCTTAGCGCTCGGAGGGGGCTCTTTAGATACGCAGTATTTT	.	TRBV7-9	TRBJ2-3	.
CASSEVHAAQYF	TGTGCCAGCAGTGAAGTACACGCCGCGCAGTACTTC	few	TRBV6-1	TRBJ2-7	.
CASSITGNDQPQHF	TGTGCCAGTAGTATCACCGGGAACGACCAGCCCCAGCATTTT	.	TRBV19	TRBJ1-5	.
CASSLATGGRETQYF	TGTGCCAGCAGCTTAGCCACAGGGGGCAGGGAGACCCAGTACTTC	.	TRBV7-9	TRBJ2-5	TRBD1
CASSLLAGEGTQYF	TGTGCCAGCAGTTTGCTAGCGGGAGAGGGGACCCAGTACTTC	.	TRBV28	TRBJ2-5	TRBD2
CASSPGLGRREAFF	TGTGCCAGCTCACCCGGTCTTGGACGGCGGGAAGCTTTCTTT	.	TRBV18	TRBJ1-1	.
CASSSPLFTRNYGYTF	TGTGCCAGCAGTTCACCCCTGTTCACACGGAACTATGGCTACACCTTC	.	TRBV28	TRBJ1-2	.
CASLDGGHYGYTF	TGTGCCAGCTTGGACGGTGGGCACTATGGCTACACCTTC	once	TRBV6-6	TRBJ1-2	.
CASSFLWTSGSAGEQFF	TGTGCCAGCAGCTTCTTATGGACTAGCGGGAGCGCCGGTGAGCAGTTCTTC	.	TRBV7-9	TRBJ2-1	TRBD2
CASSLDNNEQFF	TGTGCCAGCAGCCTGGACAATAATGAGCAGTTCTTC	.	TRBV7-9	TRBJ2-1	.
CASSTRPVETQYF	TGTGCCAGCAGCACCCGGCCTGTGGAGACCCAGTACTTC	.	TRBV11-2	TRBJ2-5	.
CASSSPPLAGPYNEQFF	TGTGCCAGCAGTTCTCCCCCACTAGCGGGGCCGTACAATGAGCAGTTCTTC	.	TRBV7-9	TRBJ2-1	TRBD2
CASSLTGQVIQETQYF	TGTGCCAGCAGCTTAACGGGACAGGTGATACAAGAGACCCAGTACTTC	few	TRBV7-2	TRBJ2-5	TRBD1
CAIAPRQGNTEAFF	TGTGCCATCGCCCCCCGACAGGGGAACACTGAAGCTTTCTTT	.	TRBV10-3	TRBJ1-1	TRBD1
CAISGRTGVDGYTF	TGTGCCATCAGTGGACGGACAGGGGTTGATGGCTACACCTTC	.	TRBV10-3	TRBJ1-2	TRBD1
CASSLLAGTGELFF	TGTGCCAGCAGTTTACTAGCGGGCACCGGGGAGCTGTTTTTT	.	TRBV27	TRBJ2-2	TRBD2
CASSLPGITQYF	TGTGCCAGCAGTCTCCCTGGGATCACGCAGTATTTT	.	TRBV6-6	TRBJ2-3	.
CAISPGPKDGYTF	TGTGCCATCAGTCCGGGACCTAAGGATGGCTACACCTTC	few	TRBV10-3	TRBJ1-2	.
CASSKGQRNEQFF	TGTGCCAGCAGTAAGGGACAGCGCAATGAGCAGTTCTTC	.	TRBV28	TRBJ2-1	TRBD1
CASSLRGEGSEQYF	TGCGCCAGCAGCTTGAGAGGGGAAGGGAGCGAGCAGTACTTC	.	TRBV5-1	TRBJ2-7	.
CASSSQFGRKGQPQHF	TGTGCCAGCAGCTCACAATTCGGCCGCAAAGGGCAGCCCCAGCATTTT	.	TRBV7-9	TRBJ1-5	.
CASSRGLAGGFSYNEQFF	TGCGCCAGCAGCCGAGGACTAGCGGGAGGTTTCTCCTACAATGAGCAGTTCTTC	.	TRBV5-1	TRBJ2-1	TRBD2
CASSTVAGEGGANVLTF	TGTGCCAGCAGCACAGTAGCGGGAGAGGGTGGGGCCAACGTCCTGACTTTC	.	TRBV28	TRBJ2-6	TRBD2
CAISDPDYPSYEQYF	TGTGCCATCAGTGACCCGGATTACCCCTCCTACGAGCAGTACTTC	once	TRBV10-3	TRBJ2-7	.
CASSLSADAMGDQYF	TGCGCCAGCAGCTTGTCGGCGGACGCCATGGGGGACCAGTACTTC	.	TRBV5-1	TRBJ2-5	.
CASSLGQGGNTEAFF	TGCGCCAGCAGCTTGGGACAGGGAGGGAACACTGAAGCTTTCTTT	once	TRBV5-1	TRBJ1-1	TRBD1
CASSSSGGARNEQFF	TGTGCCAGCAGTTCTAGCGGGGGGGCTCGTAATGAGCAGTTCTTC	.	TRBV7-9	TRBJ2-1	TRBD2
CASSSRTRSLMDEQYF	TGTGCCAGCAGTTCGCGGACCAGAAGCCTGATGGACGAGCAGTACTTC	.	TRBV28	TRBJ2-7	.
CASRRDPNYEQYF	TGTGCCAGCAGGCGGGACCCCAATTACGAGCAGTACTTC	.	TRBV6-1	TRBJ2-7	.
CASSLRGHEQYF	TGTGCCAGCAGTTTAAGGGGTCACGAGCAGTACTTC	.	TRBV28	TRBJ2-7	.
CASSPRTGDNEQFF	TGTGCCAGCTCACCCCGGACAGGGGACAATGAGCAGTTCTTC	.	TRBV18	TRBJ2-1	TRBD1
CASSADRGRGDTQYF	TGCGCCAGCAGCGCGGACAGGGGGCGTGGGGATACGCAGTATTTT	.	TRBV5-1	TRBJ2-3	TRBD1
CASSLQQGAGEQYF	TGTGCCAGCAGTCTACAACAGGGGGCAGGAGAGCAGTACTTC	once	TRBV27	TRBJ2-7	TRBD1
CASSYARITEAFF	TGTGCCAGCAGTTACGCGCGGATCACTGAAGCTTTCTTT	.	TRBV6-6	TRBJ1-1	.
CASSLIRAEYEQYF	TGTGCCAGCAGTTTAATCCGTGCAGAGTACGAGCAGTACTTC	.	TRBV28	TRBJ2-7	.
CASSLLARQGVGEQFF	TGTGCCAGCAGCTTGTTGGCGAGACAGGGCGTTGGTGAGCAGTTCTTC	.	TRBV7-8	TRBJ2-1	TRBD1
CASSAGTVQNGYTF	TGTGCCAGCAGTGCCGGGACAGTGCAGAATGGCTACACCTTC	few	TRBV6-1	TRBJ1-2	TRBD1
CASSPGTGGGEQYF	TGTGCCAGCTCCCCGGGGACAGGGGGCGGCGAGCAGTACTTC	.	TRBV18	TRBJ2-7	TRBD1
CASSYSMGRTGYTF	TGTGCCAGCAGTTACTCAATGGGGCGAACAGGCTACACCTTC	.	TRBV6-6	TRBJ1-2	.
CASSVDRDSGANVLTF	TGTGCCAGCAGCGTAGATCGGGACTCTGGGGCCAACGTCCTGACTTTC	.	TRBV9	TRBJ2-6	.
CASSLRRGQGSPLHF	TGTGCCAGCAGTTTACGCCGGGGACAGGGGTCACCCCTCCACTTT	.	TRBV28	TRBJ1-6	TRBD1
CASSLASGRGLYEQYF	TGTGCCAGCAGCTTAGCTAGCGGGAGGGGCCTCTACGAGCAGTACTTC	.	TRBV7-8	TRBJ2-7	TRBD2
CASSSGPTQYF	TGCGCCAGCAGCTCTGGTCCGACCCAGTACTTC	.	TRBV5-1	TRBJ2-5	.
CASSPLAGATDTQYF	TGTGCCAGCAGTCCCCTAGCGGGGGCCACAGATACGCAGTATTTT	.	TRBV2	TRBJ2-3	TRBD2